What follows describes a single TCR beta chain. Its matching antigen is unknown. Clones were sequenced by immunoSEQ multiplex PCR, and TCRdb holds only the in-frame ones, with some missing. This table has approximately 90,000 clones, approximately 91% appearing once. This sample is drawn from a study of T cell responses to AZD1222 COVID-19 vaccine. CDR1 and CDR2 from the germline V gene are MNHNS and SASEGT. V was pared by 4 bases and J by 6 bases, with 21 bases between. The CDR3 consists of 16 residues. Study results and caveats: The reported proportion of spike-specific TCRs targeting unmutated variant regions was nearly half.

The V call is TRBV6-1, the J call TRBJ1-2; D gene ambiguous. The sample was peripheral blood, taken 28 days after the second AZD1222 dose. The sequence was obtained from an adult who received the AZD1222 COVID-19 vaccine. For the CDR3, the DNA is TGTGCCAGCAGTGGGGCGCGGACGGTATTGACGAATGGCTACACCTTC. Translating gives CASSGARTVLTNGYTF.